This T cell receptor beta chain stems from a study of cytomegalovirus exposure and HLA in healthy donors. Trimming pared 6 bases from V and 7 bases from J, leaving 15 bases between. The CDR3 extends over 13 amino acids. The germline V gene has CDR1 MNHEY and CDR2 SVGAGI. Study findings and constraints: An analysis done earlier found most TCR beta V segments productive about 87% or about 30% of the time. Later examination showed HLA-associated TCR beta chains had greater clonal expansion than equally common others. At a 0.05 false discovery rate, a later analysis found 16,951 TCR beta sequences to be associated with HLA alleles. Later analysis associated a missense DCLRE1C variant with TCR beta V- and J-gene trimming.

Amplification used 60 Vbeta primers and 13 Jbeta primers. Generated by immunoSEQ multiplex PCR, the TCRdb table keeps only in-frame clones and is missing some. Counted here are around 140,000 clones, 8.9% occurring once; the ten biggest clones make up about 7.5%. With regard to this clone: Antigen: not known.

The TCR sequence derives from a woman in her thirties or forties in good health and CMV-seropositive. Sequencing was done on a sample of PBMCs. The chain couples TRBV6-5 to TRBJ2-5; possible D gene TRBD1, 5 bases. The CDR3 loop reads CASSASGLATQYF. Here the CDR3 DNA reads TGTGCCAGCAGCGCCTCAGGGCTTGCGACCCAGTACTTC.